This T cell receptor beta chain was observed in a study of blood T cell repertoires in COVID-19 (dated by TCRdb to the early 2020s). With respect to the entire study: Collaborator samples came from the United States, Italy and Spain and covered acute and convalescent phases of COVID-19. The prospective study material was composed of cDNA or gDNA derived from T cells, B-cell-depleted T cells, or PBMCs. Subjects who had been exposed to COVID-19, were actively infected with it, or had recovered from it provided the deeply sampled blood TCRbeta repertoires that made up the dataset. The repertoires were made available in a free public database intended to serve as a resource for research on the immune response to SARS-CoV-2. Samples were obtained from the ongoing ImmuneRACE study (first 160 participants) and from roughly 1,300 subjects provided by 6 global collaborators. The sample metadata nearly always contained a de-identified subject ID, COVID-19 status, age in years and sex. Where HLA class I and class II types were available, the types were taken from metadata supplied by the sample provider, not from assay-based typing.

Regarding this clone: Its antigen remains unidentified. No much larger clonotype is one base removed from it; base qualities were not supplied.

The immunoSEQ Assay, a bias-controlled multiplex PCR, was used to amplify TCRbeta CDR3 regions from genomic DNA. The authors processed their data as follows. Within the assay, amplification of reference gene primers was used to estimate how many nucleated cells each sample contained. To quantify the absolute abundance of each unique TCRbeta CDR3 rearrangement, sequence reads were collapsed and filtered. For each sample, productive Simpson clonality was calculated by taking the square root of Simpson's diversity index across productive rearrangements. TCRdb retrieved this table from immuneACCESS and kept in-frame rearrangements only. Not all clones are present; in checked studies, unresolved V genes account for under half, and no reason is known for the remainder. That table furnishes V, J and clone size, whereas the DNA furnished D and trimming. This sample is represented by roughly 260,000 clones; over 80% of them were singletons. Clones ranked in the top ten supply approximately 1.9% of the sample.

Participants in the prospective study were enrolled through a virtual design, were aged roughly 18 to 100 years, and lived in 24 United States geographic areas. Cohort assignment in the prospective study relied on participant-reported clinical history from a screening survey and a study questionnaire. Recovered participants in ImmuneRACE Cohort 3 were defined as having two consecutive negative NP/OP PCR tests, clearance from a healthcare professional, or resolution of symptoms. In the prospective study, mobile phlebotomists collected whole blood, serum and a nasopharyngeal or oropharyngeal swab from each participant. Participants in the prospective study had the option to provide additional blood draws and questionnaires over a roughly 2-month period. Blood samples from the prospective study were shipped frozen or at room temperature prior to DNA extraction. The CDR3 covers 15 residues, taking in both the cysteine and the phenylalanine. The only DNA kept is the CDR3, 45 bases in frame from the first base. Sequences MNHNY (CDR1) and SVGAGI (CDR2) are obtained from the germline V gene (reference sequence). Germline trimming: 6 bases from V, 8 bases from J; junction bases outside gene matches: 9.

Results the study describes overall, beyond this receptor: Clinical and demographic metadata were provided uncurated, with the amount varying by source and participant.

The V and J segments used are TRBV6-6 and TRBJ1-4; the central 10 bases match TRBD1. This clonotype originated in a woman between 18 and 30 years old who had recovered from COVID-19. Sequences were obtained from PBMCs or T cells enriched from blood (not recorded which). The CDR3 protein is CASSPPGQGHEKLFF. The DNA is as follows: TGTGCCAGCAGCCCACCGGGACAGGGGCACGAAAAACTGTTTTTT.